Presented here are 27 T cell receptor beta chains from one specimen sequenced in a study of naive and memory T cell subsets. Study-level points and caveats: A few larger clonotypes appeared in naive repertoires, especially CD8, possibly memory cells re-expressing CD45RA.

Two oligonucleotides, mixed equimolar, formed the beta constant-region primer covering TRBC1 and TRBC2. The ligated cDNA underwent four PCR rounds using SP2 and nested alpha and beta constant-region primers. MiXCR, applied by TCRdb to the UMI-ligation and nested PCR reads, yields one record per CDR3 protein. This table has 150,000 or so distinct CDR3 sequences, over 20% appearing once. Their specific antigens are unknown. The sequencing sample was made of naive CD4+ T cells from blood. The receptors stem from a human donor in good health.

This clonotype was recorded at least ten times. The chain employs TRBV19 and TRBJ1-2; 9 bases line up with TRBD1. The CDR3 sequence is 16 residues long. Trimming at V came to 9 bases and at J to 6 bases, leaving 17 bases not matched to a gene. Germline CDR1 LNHDA, CDR2 SQIVND (reference sequence). In DNA form, the CDR3 reads TGTGCCAGCAGGACAGGGGAGGCCCTATCGGTAAATGGCTACACCTTC. Translated: CASRTGEALSVNGYTF.

This clonotype was seen repeatedly, ten times or more. V and J are TRBV29-1 and TRBJ2-7, with 11 bases aligning to TRBD1. The J segment lost 2 bases and the V segment lost 6 bases, leaving 3 bases of the junction unmatched. The CDR3 contains 13 residues. Germline assignment: CDR1 SQVTM and CDR2 ANQGSEA. In DNA, the CDR3 is TGCAGCGTACGGGACAGGGGGACCTACGAGCAGTACTTC. Encoded protein: CSVRDRGTYEQYF.

This CDR3 reads CASSPATTPDTNYGYTF. CDR3 DNA sequence: TGCGCCAGCAGCCCGGCGACAACGCCTGATACTAACTATGGCTACACCTTC. This sequence joins TRBV5-1 and TRBJ1-2, with D hard to call. This CDR3 region has 17 residues. Trimming shortened V by 4 bases and J by 0 bases, and 19 bases separated the two germline ends. The germline CDR1 and CDR2 sequences are SGHRS and YFSETQ.

This clonotype was observed a few times. V gene TRBV30 combines with J gene TRBJ2-3; D gene uncertain. Trimming took 2 bases from V and 3 from J, leaving 6 bases between them. Germline V gene sequence: CDR1 GTSNPN, CDR2 SVGIG (reference sequence). The CDR3 totals 12 residues. Written as DNA, the CDR3 is TGTGCCTGGAGTCATCAGACAGATACGCAGTATTTT. Amino acids: CAWSHQTDTQYF.

Only a few counts were recorded for this clonotype. V is TRBV6-6 and J is TRBJ2-5; 9 bases match TRBD1. Germline V CDR1 and CDR2: MNHNY, SVGAGI (reference sequence). The ends lost 7 bases at V and 5 bases at J; junction bases unmatched: 5. The CDR3 loop spans 13 amino acids. CDR3 in amino acids: CASNYRGPETQYF. The CDR3 DNA reads TGTGCCAGCAACTACAGGGGGCCGGAGACCCAGTACTTC.

The sample holds many counts of this clonotype. The CDR3 DNA is TGTGCCATCAGTGAAGGGACAGGGCTAGGGGAGCAGTTCTTC. Translation gives CAISEGTGLGEQFF. The V and J genes are TRBV10-3 and TRBJ2-1; 9 bases are a match to TRBD1. Germline V gene data show CDR1 as ENHRY and CDR2 as SYGVKD. Trimming cost V 3 bases and J 10 bases; bases outside gene matches: 7. CDR3 length: 14 residues.

The V gene is TRBV4-3, the J gene TRBJ2-5; D uncertain. This CDR3 region has 14 residues. The V end was cut by 0 bases, the J end by 8 bases, with 13 bases between. In germline, CDR1 is LGHNA, CDR2 YSLEER. For the CDR3, the DNA is TGCGCCAGCAGCCAAGATACCTCTCATACCACCCAGTACTTC. It is translated as CASSQDTSHTTQYF.

There are a few counts of this clonotype. The chain combines TRBV9 with TRBJ2-1; possible D gene TRBD2, 7 bases. Germline CDR1 and CDR2: SGDLS and YYNGEE. The V end was cut by 3 bases, the J end by 3 bases, with 13 bases between. The CDR3 consists of 15 residues. The CDR3 DNA sequence: TGTGCCAGCAGCGAGGGGGGGCGGGGCTACAATGAGCAGTTCTTC. This gives the protein CASSEGGRGYNEQFF.

This clonotype was seen at least ten times. V is TRBV25-1 and J is TRBJ1-4; no clear D gene. CDR1 and CDR2 from the germline V gene are MGHDK and SYGVNS. Trimming took 5 bases from V and 7 from J, leaving 11 bases between them. CDR3 size: 13 residues. Written as DNA, the CDR3 is TGTGCCAGCAGTCAAGGAGGGAGTGAAAAACTGTTTTTT. Its translation: CASSQGGSEKLFF.

This clonotype was seen repeatedly, ten times or more. The chain employs TRBV6-6 and TRBJ1-1, with 9 bases that match TRBD1. CDR1 and CDR2 (germline): MNHNY, SVGAGI (reference sequence). V shed 10 bases and J 4 bases; nucleotides not matched to a gene: 16. The CDR3 has 16 residues. CDR3 loop: CATYQDRGFQGTEAFF. The CDR3 DNA follows: TGTGCCACATACCAGGACAGGGGCTTTCAGGGCACTGAAGCTTTCTTT.

The chain has TRBV5-1 and TRBJ2-7; TRBD1 matches 7 bases. V trimming: 7 bases; J trimming: 1 base; junction bases outside the gene matches: 8. CDR1 is SGHRS, CDR2 YFSETQ, per germline. The CDR3 loop spans 14 amino acids. The CDR3 nucleotides are TGCGCCAGCGCCTTTACACAGGGGTCCTACGAGCAGTACTTC. As protein: CASAFTQGSYEQYF.

In its sample, this clonotype was seen a few times. The chain is built from TRBV2 and TRBJ2-7; 11 bases align to TRBD2. The CDR3 has 14 amino acids. V trimming: 6 bases; J trimming: 6 bases; junction bases outside the gene matches: 7. Per the germline V gene, CDR1 is SNHLY and CDR2 is FYNNEI. In DNA, the CDR3 is TGTGCCAGCAGCAAACTAGCGGGAGTAAGCGAGCAGTACTTC. It encodes CASSKLAGVSEQYF.

This clonotype was counted many times. The V and J genes are TRBV29-1 and TRBJ1-2; D perhaps matches TRBD1 (6 bases). The V end lost 2 bases, the J end lost 7 bases, and 17 bases lay between the germline ends. CDR3 length equals 14 residues. Germline lookup yields CDR1 SQVTM and CDR2 ANQGSEA. CDR3 region: CSVEYQGGASGYTF. Written as DNA, the CDR3 is TGCAGCGTTGAATATCAAGGGGGAGCGTCTGGCTACACCTTC. The full variable domain, rest sourced from reference TRBV29-1 and TRBJ1-2, is SAVISQKPSRDICQRGTSLTIQCQVDSQVTMMFWYRQQPGQSLTLIATANQGSEATYESGFVIDKFPISRPNLTFSTLTVSNMSPEDSSIYLCSVEYQGGASGYTFGSGTRLTVV.

This chain connects TRBV7-2 to TRBJ1-5; D is ambiguous. The CDR3 covers 13 residues. Germline V gives CDR1 SGHTA, CDR2 FQGNSA. V dropped 1 base and J dropped 4 bases, with 5 bases sitting between them. CDR3 DNA sequence: TGTGCCAGCAGCTTAGGGCGGAATCAGCCCCAGCATTTT. Translated, it gives CASSLGRNQPQHF.

This rearrangement joins TRBV7-8 to TRBJ1-6; no definite D call. CDR1 and CDR2 (germline): SGHVS, FQNEAQ. Trimming removed 2 bases at V and 0 bases at J, with 14 bases between. This CDR3 has 18 residues. CDR3 nucleotides: TGTGCCAGCAGCTTAAAGTTCGCGGGGAGCTCCTATAATTCACCCCTCCACTTT. It yields the protein CASSLKFAGSSYNSPLHF.

The CDR3 sequence: CASSSRLGTSGFGTQYF. The DNA of the CDR3 is TGCGCCAGCAGCTCCAGACTCGGGACTAGCGGTTTTGGGACCCAGTACTTC. The genes are TRBV5-1 and TRBJ2-5; 11 bases match TRBD2. Germline V gene sequence: CDR1 SGHRS, CDR2 YFSETQ. V trimming: 3 bases; J trimming: 7 bases; junction bases outside the gene matches: 14. The CDR3 covers 17 residues.

This clonotype was counted a few times. J is TRBJ2-1 and V is TRBV20-1; D may correspond to TRBD1 or TRBD2 (5 bases each). Deletions cut 6 bases from V and 6 bases from J, with 15 bases between. The germline CDR1 and CDR2 sequences are DFQATT and SNEGSKA (reference sequence). The CDR3 covers 13 residues. The CDR3 region is CSAPGRFGNEQFF. CDR3 nucleotides: TGCAGTGCCCCGGGGCGGTTCGGCAATGAGCAGTTCTTC.

This chain uses TRBV20-1 with TRBJ2-1, with a possible D match to TRBD1 (6 bases). Per the germline V gene, CDR1 is DFQATT and CDR2 is SNEGSKA (reference sequence). Trimming removed 1 base from V and 3 bases from J, with 10 bases in between. CDR3 size: 14 residues. In nucleotides, the CDR3 is TGCAGTGCTAGAGTGGGGGCAAGCTACAATGAGCAGTTCTTC. It is translated as CSARVGASYNEQFF.

The sample holds a few counts of this clonotype. The gene calls are TRBV20-1 and TRBJ1-5; D gene uncertain. Trimming left V 5 bases short and J 4 bases short, with 15 bases between. CDR1 and CDR2 (germline): DFQATT, SNEGSKA (reference sequence). The CDR3 covers 14 residues. The CDR3 DNA is TGCAGTGCTGGGCCTGGGGTCGGAAATCAGCCCCAGCATTTT. Translation: CSAGPGVGNQPQHF.

This chain links TRBV6-5 with TRBJ2-3; 15 bases match TRBD2. From germline, CDR1 is MNHEY and CDR2 SVGAGI. Trimming cost V 2 bases and J 2 bases; bases outside gene matches: 5. This CDR3 has 18 amino acids. The CDR3: CASSYQGLAGGYTDTQYF. The CDR3 DNA is TGTGCCAGCAGTTACCAGGGACTAGCGGGAGGATACACAGATACGCAGTATTTT.

This clonotype was seen more than once but under ten times. The chain uses TRBV19 and TRBJ2-7; tentatively, D is TRBD1 or TRBD2 (6 bases each). This CDR3 region has 13 residues. Trimming pared 4 bases from V and 5 bases from J, leaving 12 bases between. Looked up from germline, CDR1 is LNHDA and CDR2 is SQIVND (reference sequence). The CDR3 protein is CASSNRGRDEQYF. CDR3 DNA sequence: TGTGCCAGTAGTAACCGGGGGCGAGACGAGCAGTACTTC.

About this clonotype itself: At one end, the junction sequence differs from germline, possibly due to a read error. The rearrangement uses TRBV15 and TRBJ1-1, with TRBD1 identical over 7 bases. The CDR3 totals 16 residues. CDR1 and CDR2 (germline): LNHNV, YYDKDF (reference sequence). CDR3 DNA sequence: TGTGCCATCAGCAGAGATCGGGACAGCTTGAACACTGAAGCTTTCTTT. This translates into CAISRDRDSLNTEAFF.

The V call is TRBV30, the J call TRBJ1-4; possibly TRBD1 for D (5 bases). This CDR3 is 17 amino acids long. Trimming removed 2 bases from V and 8 bases from J, with 24 bases in between. The germline CDR1 and CDR2 sequences are GTSNPN and SVGIG (reference sequence). CDR3: CAWSFPPPRAGWEKLFF. The CDR3 nucleotides are TGTGCCTGGAGTTTTCCACCCCCCAGGGCAGGATGGGAAAAACTGTTTTTT. Supplemented by reference TRBV30 and TRBJ1-4, the full variable domain reads SQTIHQWPATLVQPVGSPLSLECTVEGTSNPNLYWYRQAAGRGLQLLFYSVGIGQISSEVPQNLSASRPQDRQFILSSKKLLLSDSGFYLCAWSFPPPRAGWEKLFFGSGTQLSVL.

The sample holds a few counts of this clonotype. CDR3 protein: CASRNRMNTEAFF. The CDR3 DNA reads TGTGCCAGCAGAAACAGGATGAACACTGAAGCTTTCTTT. The rearrangement links TRBV11-2 to TRBJ1-1; tentatively, D is TRBD1 (5 bases). Germline CDR1 and CDR2: SGHAT and FQNNGV. The CDR3 spans 13 residues. V dropped 6 bases and J dropped 0 bases, with 8 bases sitting between them. Looking up the rest from reference TRBV11-2 and TRBJ1-1 gives the full variable domain: EAGVAQSPRYKIIEKRQSVAFWCNPISGHATLYWYQQILGQGPKLLIQFQNNGVVDDSQLPKDRFSAERLKGVDSTLKIQPAKLEDSAVYLCASRNRMNTEAFFGQGTRLTVV.

This clonotype was observed a few times. DNA for the CDR3: TGTGCCAGCAGTCTCCGCGGGCCGGGGACCATGGAGACCCAGTACTTC. Amino acids: CASSLRGPGTMETQYF. This chain joins TRBV28 and TRBJ2-5, with D perhaps given as TRBD1 or TRBD2 (5 bases each). V dropped 5 bases and J dropped 5 bases, with 21 bases sitting between them. Germline V gene data show CDR1 as MDHEN and CDR2 as SYDVKM. The CDR3 consists of 16 residues.

This clonotype turned up a few times. The V and J genes are TRBV5-1 and TRBJ2-1; TRBD2 aligns across 8 bases. Germline CDR1 is SGHRS and CDR2 is YFSETQ. There are 12 residues in the CDR3. V lost 5 bases, J lost 8 bases, and 3 bases stayed unmatched. The CDR3 sequence is CASRRAGDEQFF. CDR3 nucleotides: TGCGCCAGCAGAAGAGCGGGAGATGAGCAGTTCTTC.

The chain employs TRBV12-3 or TRBV12-4 and TRBJ2-7; D is ambiguous. This CDR3 is 15 amino acids long. V was shortened by 5 bases and J by 3 bases, with 17 bases between the two germline ends. The CDR3 coding sequence is TGTGCCAGCAGTCCGGTGGGCGTAGATAACTACGAGCAGTACTTC. Its protein is CASSPVGVDNYEQYF.